The rows below give T cell receptor beta chains drawn from one sample of a study of blood T cell repertoires in COVID-19. Sequenced by immunoSEQ multiplex PCR; TCRdb stores in-frame clones only, minus some. The table shows about 150,000 clones, with more than 80% occurring only once. The specimen was peripheral blood. The receptors derive from a man between 65 and 79 years old with acute or convalescent COVID-19. CDR3s include the opening cysteine and the closing phenylalanine or tryptophan. D genes are given only for firm matches. Size values are once, few and many counts, or a class for expanded clones, and some rows have none.

CDR3	DNA	size	J	V	D
CASSIVRGSNTGELFF	TGTGCCAGTAGTATAGTTAGGGGTTCGAACACCGGGGAGCTGTTTTTT	.	TRBJ2-2	TRBV19	.
CASSLNRGDSNQPQHF	TGTGCCAGCAGCCTAAACAGGGGGGATAGCAATCAGCCCCAGCATTTT	.	TRBJ1-5	TRBV7-9	TRBD1
CASSLDLNTEAFF	TGTGCTAGCAGCTTAGACTTGAACACTGAAGCTTTCTTT	.	TRBJ1-1	TRBV7-7	.
CASIRGTSLSGYTF	TGTGCCAGCATTAGAGGGACATCACTCAGCGGCTACACCTTC	.	TRBJ1-2	TRBV6-5	.
CASSRSLADHTDTQYF	TGTGCCAGCAGCCGATCCCTAGCGGATCACACAGATACGCAGTATTTT	.	TRBJ2-3	TRBV3-1/TRBV3-2	TRBD2
CASGSGGDTQYF	TGTGCTAGTGGTTCCGGGGGGGATACGCAGTATTTT	.	TRBJ2-3	TRBV12-5	TRBD2
CASSSFTGTQNIQYF	TGTGCCAGCAGTTCCTTTACCGGGACTCAAAACATTCAGTACTTC	once	TRBJ2-4	TRBV6-5	.
CASSSGAGADGELFF	TGTGCCAGCAGCTCGGGAGCGGGAGCTGACGGGGAGCTGTTTTTT	.	TRBJ2-2	TRBV7-3	TRBD2
CASSGGWRLTPYEQYF	TGTGCCAGCAGTGGAGGGTGGAGACTAACTCCCTACGAGCAGTACTTC	many	TRBJ2-7	TRBV6-1	.
CASSLQGVGTQYF	TGTGCCAGCAGTTTACAGGGGGTCGGGACCCAGTACTTC	.	TRBJ2-5	TRBV28	TRBD1
CASSDPGQGGRETQYF	TGTGCCAGCAGTGACCCGGGACAGGGGGGACGAGAGACCCAGTACTTC	.	TRBJ2-5	TRBV6-4	TRBD1
CASSASSGQGNYEQYF	TGTGCCAGCAGCGCAAGCTCGGGACAGGGAAACTACGAGCAGTACTTC	.	TRBJ2-7	TRBV9	TRBD1
CASSQASGHEQYF	TGTGCCAGCAGCCAAGCCAGCGGGCACGAGCAGTACTTC	few	TRBJ2-7	TRBV3-1/TRBV3-2	.
CASTVRRGAYEQYF	TGTGCCAGCACCGTCAGGCGGGGAGCCTACGAGCAGTACTTC	.	TRBJ2-7	TRBV7-2	.
CASSTDKAYEQYF	TGCGCCAGCAGCACAGACAAGGCGTACGAGCAGTACTTC	.	TRBJ2-7	TRBV5-1	.
CASSWMGTANQPQHF	TGCGCCAGCAGTTGGATGGGGACAGCGAATCAGCCCCAGCATTTT	.	TRBJ1-5	TRBV5-1	TRBD1
CASSPPSGGGTDTQYF	TGTGCCAGCTCACCTCCTAGCGGAGGAGGTACAGATACGCAGTATTTT	.	TRBJ2-3	TRBV18	TRBD2
CASSPHRTLDTEAFF	TGTGCCAGCAGCCCCCACAGAACGTTGGACACTGAAGCTTTCTTT	.	TRBJ1-1	TRBV5-5	.
CASRNGDGTYNEQFF	TGTGCCAGCAGGAACGGGGACGGGACTTACAATGAGCAGTTCTTC	.	TRBJ2-1	TRBV2	.
CASSAGGPGPYEQYF	TGTGCCAGCAGCGCGGGGGGGCCAGGGCCCTACGAGCAGTACTTC	.	TRBJ2-7	TRBV9	TRBD2
CASSRSSGRSTSYNEQFF	TGTGCCAGTAGTAGATCTAGCGGGAGATCCACTAGCTACAATGAGCAGTTCTTC	.	TRBJ2-1	TRBV19	TRBD2
CASSLAGGVGNEQFF	TGTGCCAGCAGCCTCGCCGGAGGTGTAGGAAATGAGCAGTTCTTC	.	TRBJ2-1	TRBV11-3	.
CASSLSGTGYYEQYF	TGTGCCAGCAGCTTGTCCGGGACAGGGTACTACGAGCAGTACTTC	.	TRBJ2-7	TRBV5-5	TRBD1
CASRAARDMNEQYF	TGTGCCAGCAGAGCCGCCCGGGACATGAACGAGCAGTACTTC	.	TRBJ2-7	TRBV6-5	.
CASRGPGLATDTQYF	TGTGCCAGCAGGGGGCCGGGACTAGCGACAGATACGCAGTATTTT	.	TRBJ2-3	TRBV5-6	TRBD2
CASSQESGANTGELFF	TGTGCCAGCAGCCAAGAGAGCGGGGCTAACACCGGGGAGCTGTTTTTT	.	TRBJ2-2	TRBV5-4	TRBD2
CASSEAPWGSGSTRGNEQYF	TGTGCCAGCAGTGAAGCGCCGTGGGGTAGCGGGTCCACCCGGGGTAACGAGCAGTACTTC	.	TRBJ2-7	TRBV2	TRBD2
CASSLVGTSGGLSDTQYF	TGCGCCAGCAGCTTGGTCGGGACTAGCGGGGGGTTGTCAGATACGCAGTATTTT	.	TRBJ2-3	TRBV5-1	TRBD2
CASSSPGEGNEQFF	TGTGCCAGCAGTTCCCCGGGGGAGGGGAATGAGCAGTTCTTC	.	TRBJ2-1	TRBV28	TRBD2
CASSSIPNYGYTF	TGCGCCAGCAGCTCCATCCCTAACTATGGCTACACCTTC	.	TRBJ1-2	TRBV4-1	.
CASSSNGAGADYEQYF	TGTGCCAGCAGCTCCAATGGGGCTGGAGCAGACTACGAGCAGTACTTC	.	TRBJ2-7	TRBV14	.
CASRALAGGPYEQYF	TGTGCCAGCAGGGCCTTAGCGGGGGGACCGTACGAGCAGTACTTC	.	TRBJ2-7	TRBV11-2	TRBD2
CASSPPGVGTGELFF	TGTGCCAGCAGCCCACCGGGGGTTGGTACCGGGGAGCTGTTTTTT	.	TRBJ2-2	TRBV6-5	.
CASSQGLAGGMPQYF	TGTGCCAGCAGCCAGGGACTAGCGGGAGGCATGCCGCAGTATTTT	.	TRBJ2-3	TRBV6-5	TRBD2
CASSPWGEGGGNTIYF	TGTGCCAGCAGTCCATGGGGGGAAGGAGGTGGAAACACCATATATTTT	few	TRBJ1-3	TRBV25-1	.
CATSRDLTGGTDTQYF	TGTGCCACCAGCAGAGACCTCACGGGGGGCACAGATACGCAGTATTTT	.	TRBJ2-3	TRBV15	.